The next 13 T cell receptor beta chains were all read from a single sample in a study of post-analysis software for immune sequencing data. These receptors' targets are unknown. Study-wide results and caveats: Patients showed TRBV5-6, TRBV5-1 and TRBV20-1 among a few TRBV segments more frequent than in controls.

Unique molecular identifiers had been added to the TCR beta cDNA libraries. TCRdb reprocessed the PCR reads via MiXCR and lists one record per CDR3 protein. The sample records approximately 180,000 distinct CDR3 sequences, over 25% being singletons. Sequenced input: blood. Receptor source: a girl aged 5 to 17 with multiple sclerosis.

This clonotype was picked up many times. This sequence joins TRBV7-9 and TRBJ2-7, with TRBD2 matching over 13 bases. After removal of 5 bases from V and 1 base from J, the junction contained 5 bases not matched to a gene. The germline V gene has CDR1 SEHNR and CDR2 FQNEAQ (reference sequence). The length of the CDR3 is 16 residues. CDR3 loop: CASSRRTSGSSYEQYF. CDR3 coding DNA: TGTGCCAGCAGCCGGCGGACTAGCGGGAGTTCCTACGAGCAGTACTTC.

This chain joins TRBV2 and TRBJ2-7; 10 bases map to TRBD1. Trimming removed 7 bases from V and 6 bases from J; junction bases left unmatched: 6. The germline V gene has CDR1 SNHLY and CDR2 FYNNEI. This CDR3 is built from 13 residues. The CDR3 DNA reads TGTGCCAGCATCCGGGACAGGGGAATCGAGCAGTACTTC. It translates to CASIRDRGIEQYF.

About this clonotype: A much larger clonotype is one base distant, so this may be a read error. The chain recombines TRBV14 with TRBJ2-1, with 7 positions matching TRBD1. This CDR3 is 17 amino acids long. Germline CDR1 SGHDN, CDR2 FVKESK. DNA of the CDR3: TGTGCCAGCAGCCACCCCATAGGGACAGACGCCTACAATGGGCAGTTCTTC. Translation gives CASSHPIGTDAYNGQFF.

This clonotype came up a few times. The V and J genes are TRBV3-1 and TRBJ1-2, with D unresolved. CDR1 is LGHDT, CDR2 YNNKEL, per germline (reference sequence). The CDR3 sequence is 16 residues long. V lost 3 bases and J lost 2, with 16 bases in between. The CDR3, as DNA: TGTGCCAGCAGCCACCCCTCCAGTAAACCCAACTATGGCTACACCTTC. It is translated as CASSHPSSKPNYGYTF. The full variable domain, its missing parts supplied by reference TRBV3-1 and TRBJ1-2, is DTAVSQTPKYLVTQMGNDKSIKCEQNLGHDTMYWYKQDSKKFLKIMFSYNNKELIINETVPNRFSPKSPDKAHLNLHINSLELGDSAVYFCASSHPSSKPNYGYTFGSGTRLTVV.

The chain uses TRBV20-1 and TRBJ2-3; perhaps TRBD2 as D (5 bases). Germline values: CDR1 DFQATT, CDR2 SNEGSKA (reference sequence). V was shortened by 3 bases and J by 2 bases, with 15 bases between the two germline ends. This CDR3 has 15 amino acids. CDR3 protein: CSASSGADLTDTQYF. CDR3 DNA: TGCAGTGCTAGTTCAGGAGCGGACCTCACAGATACGCAGTATTTT.

The chain couples TRBV5-1 to TRBJ2-1; 8 nucleotides match TRBD1. This CDR3 region has 15 residues. The V gene's germline CDR1 is SGHRS and CDR2 YFSETQ. V shed 0 bases, J shed 5 bases, and the junction held 4 bases outside the gene matches. CDR3 amino acids: CASSLGFRGHNEQFF. The CDR3 DNA sequence: TGCGCCAGCAGCTTGGGGTTCAGGGGGCACAATGAGCAGTTCTTC.

This clonotype was observed a handful of times. The CDR3 protein is CASSLGPGGFSQPQHF. The CDR3 bases are TGTGCCAGCAGTTTAGGCCCCGGGGGTTTCTCTCAGCCCCAGCATTTT. The rearrangement uses TRBV27 and TRBJ1-5; tentatively, D is TRBD1 (5 bases). CDR3 size: 16 residues. Trimming pared 2 bases from V and 6 bases from J, leaving 17 bases between. The germline V gene has CDR1 MNHEY and CDR2 SMNVEV (reference sequence).

Comment on this clonotype: Given a much more abundant clone one base away, this may be a read error. The chain employs TRBV12-3 or TRBV12-4 and TRBJ2-7; TRBD2 aligns across 12 bases. With 4 bases clipped from V and 7 bases from J, the junction kept 17 bases outside the gene matches. CDR3 length equals 18 residues. The chain's CDR3 is CASSSSSPTSGSKDEQYF. The CDR3 nucleotides read TGTGCCAGCAGTTCCTCCTCCCCGACTAGCGGGAGTAAGGATGAGCAGTACTTC.

This clonotype was observed a few times. The V and J genes are TRBV5-5 and TRBJ2-1, with TRBD2 matching over 11 bases. This CDR3 comprises 16 residues. J lost 0 bases, V lost 2 bases, and 1 base had no gene match. Per the germline V gene, CDR1 is SGHKS and CDR2 is YYEKEE (reference sequence). This chain's CDR3 is CASSFTSGSSYNEQFF. The CDR3 DNA reads as TGTGCCAGCAGCTTTACTAGCGGGAGCTCCTACAATGAGCAGTTCTTC.

At least ten counts were recorded for this clonotype. The V gene is TRBV2, the J gene TRBJ1-2; a weak D match, TRBD1 (6 bases). The germline gives CDR1 SNHLY, CDR2 FYNNEI. Trimming removed 5 bases from V and 1 base from J, with 8 bases in between. This CDR3 spans 13 amino acids. The CDR3 loop is CASSTDSNYGYTF. Here the CDR3 DNA reads TGTGCCAGCAGTACGGACAGTAACTATGGCTACACCTTC.

Many counts were recorded for this clonotype. The chain employs TRBV20-1 and TRBJ1-2; a weak D match, TRBD1 (5 bases). With 4 bases removed from V and 7 bases from J, the gap between germline ends came to 10 bases. The CDR3 totals 11 residues. Germline loops: CDR1 DFQATT, CDR2 SNEGSKA (reference sequence). CDR3 amino acids: CSAIRVGGYTF. The CDR3 DNA follows: TGCAGTGCTATCAGGGTCGGTGGCTACACCTTC.

This clonotype turned up a few times. This chain connects TRBV25-1 to TRBJ2-5, with D unresolved. This CDR3 is built from 15 residues. Germline loops: CDR1 MGHDK, CDR2 SYGVNS. Trimming stripped 3 bases from V and 11 bases from J, with 22 bases between. The CDR3 sequence is CASSDSKYPSYKQYF. In DNA, the CDR3 is TGTGCCAGCAGTGATTCTAAATATCCTTCCTACAAGCAGTACTTC.

This clonotype was observed a few times. The V and J genes are TRBV27 and TRBJ2-5; D gene unclear. The J call could be wrong; TRBJ2-7 is a better fit for the DNA end. Germline-derived CDR1 and CDR2 are MNHEY and SMNVEV (reference sequence). The CDR3 spans 14 residues. CDR3 in DNA: TGTGCCAGCAGTTCAGACGTGACCTCCTACGAGCAGTACTTC. It is translated as CASSSDVTSYEQYF.